This record looks at one TCR beta chain sequence and its context. What it binds is unknown. Template switching added a universal primer binding site, and final cDNA carried unique molecular identifiers. MiXCR, applied by TCRdb to the 5' RACE reads, yields one record per CDR3 protein. This table has around 490,000 distinct CDR3 sequences, about 15% appearing once. The record originates from a study of identical twins. Overall study findings and caveats: The analysis was cross-sectional rather than longitudinal within donors.

J was trimmed by 1 base and V by 2 bases; bases with no gene match: 5. The CDR3 is 16 amino acids. CDR1 is ENHRY, CDR2 SYGVKD, per germline. These sequences were also reported in another study, on yellow fever vaccine responses in identical twins.

The sequence was obtained from a woman aged 18-35 years in good health. Sequencing input: CD4+ T cells sorted from blood. The rearrangement links TRBV10-3 to TRBJ1-1; 9 nucleotides agree with TRBD1. The CDR3 DNA follows: TGTGCCATCAGTGAGACACCGGGACAGGGGAACACTGAAGCTTTCTTT. As protein: CAISETPGQGNTEAFF.